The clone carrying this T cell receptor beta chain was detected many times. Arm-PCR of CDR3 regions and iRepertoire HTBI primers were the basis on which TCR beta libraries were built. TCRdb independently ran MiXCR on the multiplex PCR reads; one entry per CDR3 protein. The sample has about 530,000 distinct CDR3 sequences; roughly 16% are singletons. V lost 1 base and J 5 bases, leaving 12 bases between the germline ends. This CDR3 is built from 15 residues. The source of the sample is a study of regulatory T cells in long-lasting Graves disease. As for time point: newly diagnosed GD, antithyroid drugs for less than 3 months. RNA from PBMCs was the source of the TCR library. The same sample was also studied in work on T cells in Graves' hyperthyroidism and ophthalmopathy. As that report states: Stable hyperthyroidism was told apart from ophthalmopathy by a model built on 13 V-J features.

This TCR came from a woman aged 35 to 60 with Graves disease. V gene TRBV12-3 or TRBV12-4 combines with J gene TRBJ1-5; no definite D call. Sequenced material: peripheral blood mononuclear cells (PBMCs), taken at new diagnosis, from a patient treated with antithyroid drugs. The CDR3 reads CASSLGHGIDQPQHF. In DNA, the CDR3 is TGTGCCAGCAGTTTAGGTCACGGGATTGATCAGCCCCAGCATTTT.